This T cell receptor (beta chain) derives from a study of beta chain features in type 1 diabetes (dated by TCRdb to 2016 to 2019). A note on the overall study: Patients and healthy donors did not differ in mean age, gender distribution, total cell number or subset yield. The study compared TCRB repertoires of sorted circulating CD4+ T cell subsets between recently diagnosed type 1 diabetes patients and matched healthy donors. Naive and central memory subsets were obtained from all 30 or so donors, but regulatory and stem cell-like memory subsets were isolated from only 8 patients and roughly eight healthy donors. Across all samples, 107,917,701 sorted cells were examined, and cell number per subset correlated strongly with RNA yield. The research as a whole found: Fewer insertions and more nucleotide deletions at VDJ recombination sites were observed in patients with type 1 diabetes, implying thymic rearrangement abnormalities. Because cDNA rather than genomic DNA was sequenced, highly expressing activated cells could have been over-represented, although no difference in activation and CD3 levels was found between groups. In all four CD4+ subsets, TCRB CDR3 length was moderately but significantly shorter in type 1 diabetes patients. Because the HLA sub-analyses included only small numbers of individuals, any influence of HLA type on TCRB rearrangement was left unresolved. The naive, central memory and regulatory TCRB repertoires appeared to resemble one another more closely among patients than among healthy donors. Shorter templates might have been favored by PCR, but patient and control samples were amplified and corrected together, so both groups would have been affected equally by any skew.

This clone was seen only a few times. This receptor's antigen is unknown. Per-nucleotide qualities are absent, and no much larger clonotype sits a single base away. Each donor gave one peripheral blood draw, averaging approximately 120 mL, which was collected into heparinised tubes. Naive, central memory, regulatory and stem cell-like memory CD4+ T cells were sorted on a BD FACSAria II using a panel including CD45RO, CCR7, CD25, CD127, CD95 and CD27. Purity was above 95% for every sorted population. Right away, PBMCs were isolated by Lymphoprep density gradient centrifugation and were stained directly, with no culture step. To minimize batch effects, samples were stained and sorted in pairs, one healthy donor with one patient per experiment. The High Capacity cDNA Reverse Transcription Kit was used to reverse transcribe all of the isolated RNA, meaning that expressed TCRB transcripts were what got sequenced. Deep immunoSEQ sequencing was performed on naive, central memory and regulatory T cell samples, with an average of around 3.4 million total reads per sample. After sorted cells were lysed in RLT buffer, RNA was extracted with DNase-treated RNeasy Micro or Mini kits, with the choice depending on cell number. To prevent cross-contamination, every cell subset was processed on its own, while patient and healthy donor samples were processed together. Using the immunoSEQ multiplex PCR, TCRB sequences were amplified from cDNA into 87-bp fragments spanning the CDR3 region. Sequencing of the amplicons was done on the Illumina HiSeq platform. The study's own analysis went as follows. Synthetic template baselines were used to correct PCR bias computationally, reads within Hamming distance 2 were collapsed together, and singletons that could not be merged were discarded. Reads were aligned against IMGT so that V, D and J genes, CDR3 length and insertions or deletions at six rearrangement sites could be assigned. Within each subset, clonotype counts were normalized to sorted cell number, after which true diversity and Gini coefficients were computed with the tcR R package. The overlap coefficient, calculated on TCRB nucleotide sequences, was used to quantify repertoire sharing. What TCRdb holds here is the immuneACCESS table cut down to in-frame rearrangements. Part of the clones is not present; checked against another copy, under half of the missing clones reflect an unresolved V gene, and the others are unexplained. V and J calls and clone size are copied from that table; D and trimming were computed from the DNA. The sample data list roughly 160,000 clones, and less than 10% of these were observed just once. The top ten clones comprise roughly 0.5% of the sample.

From a lookup of the germline V gene, CDR1 and CDR2 are SGHAT and FQNNGV. From the cysteine up to the phenylalanine, the CDR3 has a length of 16 residues. The only DNA kept is the CDR3, 48 bases in frame from the first base. Clipping removes 1 base from V and 10 bases from J, with 9 as the unmatched junction base count. The chain is assembled from TRBV11-2 and TRBJ2-3; 12 central nucleotides agree with TRBD2. The receptor's source is a man aged 18 to 29 with type 1 diabetes. The sequenced sample consisted of central memory CD4+ T cells from blood. CDR3 protein: CASSLAASGGGFAQYF. The bases are TGTGCCAGCAGCTTAGCCGCTAGCGGGGGGGGATTTGCGCAGTATTTT.